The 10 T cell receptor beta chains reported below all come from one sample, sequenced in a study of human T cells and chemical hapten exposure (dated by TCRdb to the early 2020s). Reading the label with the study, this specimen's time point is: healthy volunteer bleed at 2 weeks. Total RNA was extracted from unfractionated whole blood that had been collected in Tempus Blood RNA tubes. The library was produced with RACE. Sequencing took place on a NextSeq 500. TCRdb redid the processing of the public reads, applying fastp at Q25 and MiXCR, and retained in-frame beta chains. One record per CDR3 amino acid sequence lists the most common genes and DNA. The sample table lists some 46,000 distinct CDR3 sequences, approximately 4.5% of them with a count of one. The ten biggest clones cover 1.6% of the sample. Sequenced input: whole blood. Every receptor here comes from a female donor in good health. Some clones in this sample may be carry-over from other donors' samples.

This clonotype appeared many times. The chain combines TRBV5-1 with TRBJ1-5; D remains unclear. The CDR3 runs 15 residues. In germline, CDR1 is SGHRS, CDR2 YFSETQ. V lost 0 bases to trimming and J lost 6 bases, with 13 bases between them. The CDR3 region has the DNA TGCGCCAGCAGCTTGGCCGGTAGGGCTTCTCAGCCCCAGCATTTT. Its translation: CASSLAGRASQPQHF.

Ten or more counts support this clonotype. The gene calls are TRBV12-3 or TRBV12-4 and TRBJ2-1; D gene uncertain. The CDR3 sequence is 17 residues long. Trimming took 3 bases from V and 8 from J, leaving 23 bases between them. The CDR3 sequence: CASSFYVLRTDFHEQFF. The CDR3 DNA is TGTGCCAGCAGTTTCTATGTACTCCGTACAGATTTCCATGAGCAGTTCTTC.

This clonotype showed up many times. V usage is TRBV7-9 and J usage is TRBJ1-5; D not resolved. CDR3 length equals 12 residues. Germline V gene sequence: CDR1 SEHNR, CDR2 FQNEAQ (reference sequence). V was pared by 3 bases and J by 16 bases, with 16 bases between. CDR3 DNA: TGTGCCAGCAGCTTTGTTCGAGGAGTTATACATTTT. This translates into CASSFVRGVIHF.

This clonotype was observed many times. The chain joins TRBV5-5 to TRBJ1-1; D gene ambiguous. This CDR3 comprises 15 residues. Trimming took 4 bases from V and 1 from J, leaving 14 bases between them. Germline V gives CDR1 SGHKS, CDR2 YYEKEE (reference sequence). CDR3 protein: CASSTMTKWNTEAFF. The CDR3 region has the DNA TGTGCCAGCAGCACCATGACAAAGTGGAACACTGAAGCTTTCTTT.

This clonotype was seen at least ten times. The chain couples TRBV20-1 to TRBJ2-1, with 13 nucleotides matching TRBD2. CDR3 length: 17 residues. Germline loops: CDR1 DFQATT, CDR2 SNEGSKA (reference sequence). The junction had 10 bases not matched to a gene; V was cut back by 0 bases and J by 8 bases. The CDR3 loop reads CSARDATSGGAVDEQFF. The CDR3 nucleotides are TGCAGTGCTAGAGACGCTACTAGCGGGGGGGCAGTCGATGAGCAGTTCTTC.

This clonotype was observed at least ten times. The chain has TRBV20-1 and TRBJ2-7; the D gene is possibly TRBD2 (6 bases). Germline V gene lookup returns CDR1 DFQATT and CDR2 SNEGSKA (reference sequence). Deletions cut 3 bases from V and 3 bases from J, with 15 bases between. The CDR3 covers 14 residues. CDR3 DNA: TGCAGTGCTAGCTACGGGTCGGAGGGCTACGAGCAGTACTTC. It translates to CSASYGSEGYEQYF.

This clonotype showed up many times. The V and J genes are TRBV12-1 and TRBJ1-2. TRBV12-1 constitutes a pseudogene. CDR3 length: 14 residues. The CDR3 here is CASSFVGKAYGYTF. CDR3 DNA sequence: TGTGCCAGCAGCTTTGTGGGAAAGGCCTATGGCTACACCTTC.

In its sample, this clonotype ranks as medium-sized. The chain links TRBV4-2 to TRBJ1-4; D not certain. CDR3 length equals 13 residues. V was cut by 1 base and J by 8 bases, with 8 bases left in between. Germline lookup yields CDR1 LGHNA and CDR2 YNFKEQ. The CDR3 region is CASSQGEREKLFF. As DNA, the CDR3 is TGTGCCAGCAGCCAAGGGGAGCGGGAAAAACTGTTTTTT.

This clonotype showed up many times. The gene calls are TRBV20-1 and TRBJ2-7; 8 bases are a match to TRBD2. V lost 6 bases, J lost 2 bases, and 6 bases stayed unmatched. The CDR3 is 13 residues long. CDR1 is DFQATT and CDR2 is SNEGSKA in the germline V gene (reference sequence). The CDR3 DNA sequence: TGCAGTGCCCCTATCGGGGGGGCCTACGAGCAGTACTTC. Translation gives CSAPIGGAYEQYF.

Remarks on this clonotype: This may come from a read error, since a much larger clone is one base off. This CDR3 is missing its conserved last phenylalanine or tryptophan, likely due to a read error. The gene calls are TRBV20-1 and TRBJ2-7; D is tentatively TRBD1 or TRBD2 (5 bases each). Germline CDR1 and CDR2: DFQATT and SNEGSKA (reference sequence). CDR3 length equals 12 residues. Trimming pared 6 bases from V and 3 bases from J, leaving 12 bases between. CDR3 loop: CSAPGPVYEQYL. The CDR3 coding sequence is TGCAGTGCCCCGGGACCGGTCTACGAGCAGTACCTC.